This T cell receptor (beta chain) was profiled in a study of cytomegalovirus exposure and HLA in healthy donors. Study-wide results and limits: Trimming of TCR beta V- and J-genes showed a link, identified in a later analysis, to a missense DCLRE1C variant. When presence/absence was analysed, sequencing depth was taken to be roughly uniform across donors. Common viral pathogens (according to a later analysis) appeared linked to several of the most significant clusters. When analyzed later, the rates of TCR association showed variation by HLA locus, with DRB1 the most and HLA-C the fewest.

Turning to this clone: Antigen: not known.

Primers: 60 Vbeta forward and 13 Jbeta reverse. Some clones are missing from TCRdb's copy, which holds only in-frame ones; the method was immunoSEQ multiplex PCR. The repertoire includes 150,000 to 200,000 clones, 81% of them detected once, and 1.5% to 2% sits in the top ten. The germline gives CDR1 GTSNPN, CDR2 SVGIG (reference sequence). V was pared by 1 base and J by 5 bases, with 2 bases of the junction left unmatched. CDR3 length: 14 amino acids. The TCR sequence derives from a man aged 18 to 30 in good health and CMV-seronegative. Sequencing was done on a sample of PBMCs. This chain links TRBV30 with TRBJ2-2, with 9 bases fitting TRBD1. CDR3 in DNA: TGTGCCTGGAGTGGACAGGGGGGGACCGGGGAGCTGTTTTTT. As protein: CAWSGQGGTGELFF. The whole variable domain, remainder taken from reference TRBV30 and TRBJ2-2, is SQTIHQWPATLVQPVGSPLSLECTVEGTSNPNLYWYRQAAGRGLQLLFYSVGIGQISSEVPQNLSASRPQDRQFILSSKKLLLSDSGFYLCAWSGQGGTGELFFGEGSRLTVL.